Each of the 4 T cell receptor beta chains below was sequenced from the same sample in a study of CD8 T cells in Susac syndrome. Random hexamers primed reverse transcription of roughly 0.5 to 1 ug RNA. TCRdb recomputed calls from the immunoSEQ multiplex PCR reads with MiXCR, one row per CDR3 protein. The sample yields about 240,000 distinct CDR3 sequences, 90% to 96% seen once. Sequenced: CD4+ T cells from PBMCs. Every receptor here comes from a human donor with Susac syndrome.

The gene calls are TRBV27 and TRBJ1-2; no definite D call. Germline V gives CDR1 MNHEY, CDR2 SMNVEV (reference sequence). V was pared by 0 bases and J by 6 bases, with 14 bases between. This CDR3 has 15 residues. CDR3 DNA: TGTGCCAGCAGTTTATCGATGGTCGGGAAAGATGGCTACACCTTC. Protein product: CASSLSMVGKDGYTF.

The V call is TRBV13, the J call TRBJ2-1; D unresolved. This CDR3 spans 17 amino acids. From germline, CDR1 is PRHDT and CDR2 FYEKMQ (reference sequence). V was clipped by 4 bases and J by 1 base, with 17 bases between them. The CDR3 DNA sequence: TGTGCCAGCAGCTACAAACTCCTTTTAGGTTCCTACAATGAGCAGTTCTTC. This encodes CASSYKLLLGSYNEQFF.

The rearrangement uses TRBV4-1 and TRBJ2-7; possibly TRBD1 or TRBD2 for D (5 bases each). This CDR3 region has 15 residues. V was shortened by 4 bases and J by 0 bases, with 13 bases between the two germline ends. The germline V gene has CDR1 MGHRA and CDR2 YSYEKL. CDR3 coding DNA: TGCGCCAGCAGCCTTCGGGACCCGAGCTCCTACGAGCAGTACTTC. Its translation: CASSLRDPSSYEQYF.

The CDR3: CASTQTYRGRHEQYF. CDR3 in DNA: TGCGCCAGCACCCAGACCTACAGGGGGCGCCACGAGCAGTACTTC. V is TRBV5-1 and J is TRBJ2-7; 9 bases fit TRBD1. Per germline, CDR1 SGHRS and CDR2 YFSETQ. Trimming took 6 bases from V and 5 from J; bases not matched to a gene: 12. The CDR3 runs to 15 residues.